This T cell receptor beta chain was obtained from a study of blood T cell repertoires in COVID-19. Background on the study: From the United States, Italy and Spain came samples of acute and convalescent COVID-19. T cells, B-cell-depleted T cells, or PBMCs supplied cDNA or gDNA.

Germline CDR1 DFQATT, CDR2 SNEGSKA (reference sequence). With 3 bases clipped from V and 8 bases from J, the junction kept 12 bases outside the gene matches. The CDR3 runs 15 residues. Those who participated ranged in age from roughly 18 to 89 years and resided in approximately 23 US areas. Self-reported history from a screening survey and questionnaire set each donor's cohort. The table came from immunoSEQ multiplex PCR; TCRdb's copy has only in-frame clones and leaves some out. The sample carries over 250,000 clones, around 84% recorded once. The receptor was isolated from a man aged 40-50 years who had been exposed to COVID-19. J is TRBJ2-1 and V is TRBV20-1; 8 bases are a match to TRBD1. Sequencing was done on a sample of PBMCs or T cells enriched from blood (not recorded which). CDR3 residues: CSASLGQGGKDEQFF. For the CDR3, the DNA is TGCAGTGCTAGTCTTGGACAGGGTGGTAAGGATGAGCAGTTCTTC.